One and the same sample provided the 5 T cell receptor beta chains below, sequenced in a study of control samples from healthy donors and cancer patients. Method: immunoSEQ multiplex PCR; TCRdb's copy keeps in-frame clones and lacks some. Here the sample spans some 22,000 clones, around 84% being singletons. The material sequenced was PBMCs. The receptor set was obtained from a man aged 55 to 70 with colorectal cancer.

The V and J genes are TRBV14 and TRBJ2-1, with D maybe TRBD2 (5 bases). CDR1 is SGHDN and CDR2 is FVKESK in the germline V gene. CDR3 size: 13 residues. With 1 base removed from V and 6 bases from J, the gap between germline ends came to 7 bases. CDR3 residues: CASSQGGSNEQFF. As DNA, the CDR3 is TGTGCCAGCAGCCAAGGAGGGAGCAATGAGCAGTTCTTC.

V usage is TRBV7-2 and J usage is TRBJ1-1; D ambiguous. The germline CDR1 and CDR2 sequences are SGHTA and FQGNSA. CDR3 length equals 13 residues. V was trimmed by 4 bases and J by 5 bases, leaving 11 bases between them. The CDR3 sequence is CASSWYDVTEAFF. DNA of the CDR3: TGTGCCAGCAGCTGGTACGATGTGACTGAAGCTTTCTTT.

The chain couples TRBV5-1 to TRBJ2-2; perhaps TRBD2 as D (5 bases). In germline, CDR1 is SGHRS, CDR2 YFSETQ. This CDR3 has 16 residues. The V end was cut by 0 bases, the J end by 0 bases, with 9 bases between. For the CDR3, the DNA is TGCGCCAGCAGCTTGGTACTGACTACGAACACCGGGGAGCTGTTTTTT. Encoded protein: CASSLVLTTNTGELFF.

A remark on this clone: Additional DNA sequences in this sample encode the identical CDR3. V is TRBV4-1 and J is TRBJ2-2; 9 bases agree with TRBD2. The germline CDR1 and CDR2 sequences are MGHRA and YSYEKL. The junction had 11 bases not matched to a gene; V was cut back by 4 bases and J by 2 bases. The CDR3 length is 18 residues. CDR3: CASSPEFGGGANTGELFF. Written as DNA, the CDR3 is TGCGCCAGCAGCCCAGAATTTGGCGGGGGGGCCAACACCGGGGAGCTGTTTTTT.

The chain recombines TRBV19 with TRBJ2-5; no reliable D call. Trimming shortened V by 5 bases and J by 5 bases, and 9 bases separated the two germline ends. Per the germline V gene, CDR1 is LNHDA and CDR2 is SQIVND (reference sequence). This CDR3 has 12 residues. For the CDR3, the DNA is TGTGCCAGTAGTCAGTCAACGGAGACCCAGTACTTC. It specifies CASSQSTETQYF. Complete variable domain (other parts from reference TRBV19 and TRBJ2-5): DGGITQSPKYLFRKEGQNVTLSCEQNLNHDAMYWYRQDPGQGLRLIYYSQIVNDFQKGDIAEGYSVSREKKESFPLTVTSAQKNPTAFYLCASSQSTETQYFGPGTRLLVL.